A selection of T cell receptor beta chains follows, all from one sample in a study of blood T cell repertoires in COVID-19. The method was immunoSEQ multiplex PCR; TCRdb's version includes in-frame clones alone and lacks a portion of them. The data show 200,000 or so clones, with 79% seen just once and roughly 17% held by the top ten. Sequenced material: peripheral blood. Receptors originate from a man aged 55 to 70 with active or convalescent COVID-19. Each CDR3 is given with its conserved first and last residue. The D gene is left open where the match is weak. For some rows the clone size is stated as once, few or many, or as a class when expanded; others skip it.

v_call	j_call	clone_size	d_call	cdr3_nt	cdr3_aa
TRBV20-1	TRBJ2-5	once	TRBD1	TGCAGTGCGGACAGGGAAGAGACCCAGTACTTC	CSADREETQYF
TRBV7-2	TRBJ2-7	-	TRBD1	TGTGCCAGCAGCTCCCGGGACAGGAATCTTTACGAGCAGTACTTC	CASSSRDRNLYEQYF
TRBV6-2/TRBV6-3	TRBJ2-1	-	TRBD1	TGTGCCAGCAGCCGGGACAGGGGATCCAATGAGCAGTTCTTC	CASSRDRGSNEQFF
TRBV19	TRBJ1-5	-	-	TGTGCCAGTAGTATAGTGGAGGGTTTGAGCAATCAGCCCCAGCATTTT	CASSIVEGLSNQPQHF
TRBV14	TRBJ1-2	-	-	TGTGCCAGCAGCATGGCGGAGACCTATGGCTACACCTTC	CASSMAETYGYTF
TRBV7-9	TRBJ2-2	once	-	TGTGCCAGCAGACGGGAAAGTGCCGGGGAGCTGTTTTTT	CASRRESAGELFF
TRBV28	TRBJ1-5	many	-	TGTGCCAGCAGTTTTCGACAAACCAATCAGCCCCAGCATTTT	CASSFRQTNQPQHF
TRBV4-2	TRBJ2-3	-	-	TGTGCCAGCAGCCAAGCACAACGTACAGGCACCTACACAGATACGCAGTATTTT	CASSQAQRTGTYTDTQYF
TRBV10-2	TRBJ2-1	-	-	TGCGCCAGCAGTGAGAACAGACGTAGCTCCTACAATGAGCAGTTCTTC	CASSENRRSSYNEQFF
TRBV2	TRBJ2-3	once	TRBD2	TGTGCCAGCAGTATTGAGCGGGAGTTGATAGATACGCAGTATTTT	CASSIERELIDTQYF
TRBV19	TRBJ1-2	-	-	TGTGCCAGTAGTATCACGGGGTATCATGGCTACACCTTC	CASSITGYHGYTF
TRBV7-6	TRBJ2-7	-	TRBD2	TGTGCCAGCAGCTCCTCTAGCGGAAGCTCCTACGAGCAGTACTTC	CASSSSSGSSYEQYF
TRBV4-1	TRBJ2-5	-	TRBD2	TGCGCCAGCAGCCAAGGGGCGGGGGGACTAGCGGGCCTTAGCGGGGAGACCCAGTACTTC	CASSQGAGGLAGLSGETQYF
TRBV3-1/TRBV3-2	TRBJ1-6	once	-	TGTGCCAGCAGCCAGGATGGGGGCACTTCACCCCTCCACTTT	CASSQDGGTSPLHF
TRBV4-3	TRBJ2-3	once	TRBD2	TGCGCCAGCAGCCAAGGACTAGCGGGAGAGGTAACAGATACGCAGTATTTT	CASSQGLAGEVTDTQYF
TRBV18	TRBJ2-1	-	TRBD2	TGTGCCAGCTCACTATCTAGCGGGAGGTACAATGAGCAGTTCTTC	CASSLSSGRYNEQFF
TRBV7-2	TRBJ1-2	-	-	TGTGCCAGCAGCTTAGGCGGAGACTATGGCTACACCTTC	CASSLGGDYGYTF
TRBV7-3	TRBJ2-1	-	-	TGTGCCAGCAGCGTATCCATAGAGAGCAATGAGCAGTTCTTC	CASSVSIESNEQFF
TRBV24-1	TRBJ2-5	once	TRBD2	TGTGCCACCAGTGATTTGGCGGGGGTCCAAGAGACCCAGTACTTC	CATSDLAGVQETQYF
TRBV15	TRBJ2-2	-	-	TGTGCCACCAGCAGAGAGACACCCGGGGAGCTGTTTTTT	CATSRETPGELFF
TRBV14	TRBJ2-2	-	-	TGTGCCAGCAGCCGCTCAGAGAGGGACATTACAGGTTGGAACACCGGGGAGCTGTTTTTT	CASSRSERDITGWNTGELFF
TRBV7-9	TRBJ1-2	-	-	TGTGCCAGCAGCTCCGGGGTTTATGGCTACACCTTC	CASSSGVYGYTF
TRBV5-5	TRBJ2-7	-	TRBD2	TGTGCCAGCAGCTCCCGACTAGCGGCAGCCTACGAGCAGTACTTC	CASSSRLAAAYEQYF